Following are 19 T cell receptor beta chains from one sample sequenced in a study of blood T cell repertoires in COVID-19. Generated by immunoSEQ multiplex PCR, the TCRdb table keeps only in-frame clones and is missing some. The sample has hundreds of thousands of clones, more than 85% seen once. The material sequenced was peripheral blood. All receptors come from a man in his 70s with acute or convalescent COVID-19.

DNA for the CDR3: TGTGCCACCAGTAGGCAGGGTGGCAATCAGCCCCAGCATTTT. Amino acids: CATSRQGGNQPQHF. This chain links TRBV15 with TRBJ1-5; D might be TRBD1 (5 bases). V was clipped by 6 bases and J by 2 bases, with 11 bases between them. This CDR3 region has 14 residues. Germline CDR1 LNHNV, CDR2 YYDKDF (reference sequence).

The chain has TRBV10-3 and TRBJ1-5, with 9 bases that match TRBD1. The CDR3 consists of 15 residues. J lost 5 bases, V lost 0 bases, and 2 bases had no gene match. Germline V gene lookup returns CDR1 ENHRY and CDR2 SYGVKD. CDR3 residues: CAISESGTGHQPQHF. The CDR3 coding sequence is TGTGCCATCAGTGAGTCGGGGACAGGGCATCAGCCCCAGCATTTT.

V usage is TRBV24-1 and J usage is TRBJ1-5; 9 bases line up with TRBD1. The V segment lost 3 bases and the J segment 2 bases; nucleotides outside the gene matches: 7. This CDR3 has 17 residues. From germline, CDR1 is KGHDR and CDR2 SFDVKD. The CDR3 is CATSDPTGGTGNQPQHF. DNA for the CDR3: TGTGCCACCAGTGATCCGACAGGGGGGACTGGCAATCAGCCCCAGCATTTT.

This chain uses TRBV6-1 with TRBJ2-7, with 8 bases lining up with TRBD2. The junction had 18 bases not matched to a gene; V was cut back by 4 bases and J by 7 bases. CDR3 length equals 17 residues. Germline lookup yields CDR1 MNHNS and CDR2 SASEGT. The CDR3 region has the DNA TGTGCCAGCAGTGGCTTAGTCAGAACTAGCGGTCCGAGGGAGCAGTACTTC. Translation: CASSGLVRTSGPREQYF.

This sequence joins TRBV27 and TRBJ2-1; 14 positions agree with TRBD2. The CDR3 extends over 17 amino acids. Germline-derived CDR1 and CDR2 are MNHEY and SMNVEV (reference sequence). V gave up 5 bases and J gave up 6 bases; unmatched junction bases: 9. The CDR3 sequence is CASSPPTSGRALNEQFF. For the CDR3, the DNA is TGTGCCAGCAGTCCACCGACTAGCGGGAGGGCCCTCAATGAGCAGTTCTTC.

CDR3 sequence: CASSPLGGDYGYTF. The DNA for the CDR3 is TGTGCCAGCTCACCACTGGGAGGGGACTATGGCTACACCTTC. The chain links TRBV18 to TRBJ1-2, with D maybe TRBD1 (5 bases). The CDR3 covers 14 residues. Trimming removed 1 base from V and 3 bases from J, with 9 bases in between. Germline CDR1 and CDR2: KGHSH and LQKENI.

The J gene is TRBJ2-5, the V gene TRBV5-5; 16 bases are a match to TRBD2. CDR3 length: 17 amino acids. V shed 3 bases, J shed 7 bases, and the junction held 9 bases outside the gene matches. Per the germline V gene, CDR1 is SGHKS and CDR2 is YYEKEE (reference sequence). The DNA for the CDR3 is TGTGCCAGCAGCTACGGGACTAGCGGGGGGGCAGGGCCGACCCAGTACTTC. Encoded protein: CASSYGTSGGAGPTQYF. Together with reference TRBV5-5 and TRBJ2-5, the CDR3 gives the full variable domain: DAGVTQSPTHLIKTRGQQVTLRCSPISGHKSVSWYQQVLGQGPQFIFQYYEKEERGRGNFPDRFSARQFPNYSSELNVNALLLGDSALYLCASSYGTSGGAGPTQYFGPGTRLLVL.

This chain links TRBV4-2 with TRBJ2-1, with 7 bases fitting TRBD2. After removal of 4 bases from V and 9 bases from J, the junction contained 18 bases not matched to a gene. The CDR3 covers 17 residues. CDR1 is LGHNA and CDR2 is YNFKEQ in the germline V gene. CDR3: CASSRPSWRESRGEQFF. The CDR3 DNA follows: TGTGCCAGCAGCCGACCCTCTTGGCGGGAGTCGCGGGGTGAGCAGTTCTTC.

This clone was recorded only once. This sequence joins TRBV5-4 and TRBJ2-7, with TRBD1 as a possible D gene (6 bases). This CDR3 has 14 amino acids. Germline V gene lookup returns CDR1 SGHNT and CDR2 YYREEE (reference sequence). Trimming removed 2 bases at V and 0 bases at J, with 9 bases between. CDR3 amino acids: CASSFGQTSYEQYF. DNA of the CDR3: TGTGCCAGCAGCTTTGGACAGACCTCCTACGAGCAGTACTTC.

The J gene is TRBJ1-6, the V gene TRBV3-1 (or the pseudogene TRBV3-2); 9 positions match TRBD1. The CDR3 covers 16 residues. The germline V gene has CDR1 LGHDT and CDR2 YNNKEL (reference sequence). V was pared by 1 base and J by 9 bases, with 7 bases of the junction left unmatched. The CDR3 sequence: CASSQGYRGRGSPLHF. CDR3 in DNA: TGTGCCAGCAGCCAAGGATACAGGGGGCGCGGTTCACCCCTCCACTTT.

This clone was seen once. V and J are TRBV6-5 and TRBJ1-6; D might be TRBD1 (6 bases). This CDR3 spans 14 amino acids. Per germline, CDR1 MNHEY and CDR2 SVGAGI. Trimming removed 7 bases at V and 7 bases at J, with 14 bases between. The CDR3 nucleotides are TGTGCCAGCATCCCAGGGACATGGAATTCACCCCTCCACTTT. Translated: CASIPGTWNSPLHF.

This chain uses TRBV5-4 with TRBJ2-5, with 9 positions matching TRBD1. Trimming took 3 bases from V and 5 from J; bases not matched to a gene: 5. Germline CDR1 and CDR2: SGHNT and YYREEE (reference sequence). The CDR3 is 14 amino acids. The CDR3 nucleotides are TGTGCCAGCAGCTGGACAGGGGTGGGTGAGACCCAGTACTTC. This sequence encodes CASSWTGVGETQYF.

V gene TRBV14 combines with J gene TRBJ1-4; tentative D call: TRBD1 (5 bases). The germline CDR1 and CDR2 sequences are SGHDN and FVKESK. Trimming stripped 4 bases from V and 12 bases from J, with 18 bases between. The CDR3 loop spans 14 amino acids. CDR3 sequence reads: CASSRTRVEGELFF. DNA for the CDR3: TGTGCCAGCAGCCGTACCCGGGTTGAAGGGGAACTGTTTTTT.

The CDR3 sequence: CASSQLAGGFNTGELFF. The CDR3 DNA follows: TGCGCCAGCAGCCAACTAGCGGGGGGGTTCAACACCGGGGAGCTGTTTTTT. J is TRBJ2-2 and V is TRBV4-3, with 12 bases aligning to TRBD2. J lost 2 bases, V lost 2 bases, and 3 bases had no gene match. Germline lookup yields CDR1 LGHNA and CDR2 YSLEER. The length of the CDR3 is 17 residues.

The chain recombines TRBV24-1 with TRBJ1-2, with D unclear. Germline CDR1 reads KGHDR; CDR2 reads SFDVKD. This CDR3 region has 14 residues. Trimming left V 3 bases short and J 2 bases short, with 9 bases between. CDR3 DNA sequence: TGTGCCACCAGTGATGGCCCCGGGAACTATGGCTACACCTTC. Its protein is CATSDGPGNYGYTF.

The V and J genes are TRBV5-1 and TRBJ2-2; D is possibly TRBD2 (6 bases). Between the trimmed V and J ends, which lost 3 bases and 2 bases, there was a span of 11 bases. CDR1 is SGHRS, CDR2 YFSETQ, per germline. The length of the CDR3 is 15 residues. CDR3 residues: CASSSPGTNTGELFF. CDR3 sequence (DNA): TGCGCCAGCAGCTCCCCGGGGACTAACACCGGGGAGCTGTTTTTT.

This chain joins TRBV18 and TRBJ2-1, with a possible D match to TRBD1 (6 bases). CDR1 and CDR2 from the germline V gene are KGHSH and LQKENI. CDR3 size: 15 residues. The V end lost 6 bases, the J end lost 5 bases, and 17 bases lay between the germline ends. CDR3 amino acids: CASSQTQGINNEQFF. The CDR3 DNA reads as TGTGCCAGCTCGCAAACTCAGGGGATAAACAATGAGCAGTTCTTC.

This clone was seen a handful of times. The CDR3 bases are TGTGCCAGCAGTGAAAGAGGGAATTCACCCCTCCACTTT. The encoded protein is CASSERGNSPLHF. The chain links TRBV6-1 to TRBJ1-6; D gene uncertain. CDR1 and CDR2 from the germline V gene are MNHNS and SASEGT. The CDR3 is 13 amino acids. The ends were cut back, 2 bases at V and 7 bases at J, with 6 bases in the middle.

This chain connects TRBV15 to TRBJ2-1, with 7 nucleotides matching TRBD2. With V trimmed by 3 bases and J by 4 bases, 6 bases remained unmatched. Germline values: CDR1 LNHNV, CDR2 YYDKDF (reference sequence). The CDR3 is made up of 15 amino acids. DNA of the CDR3: TGTGCCACCAGCAGGGGTCAGCGGGGTTACAATGAGCAGTTCTTC. It codes for CATSRGQRGYNEQFF. The whole variable domain, remainder taken from reference TRBV15 and TRBJ2-1, is DAMVIQNPRYQVTQFGKPVTLSCSQTLNHNVMYWYQQKSSQAPKLLFHYYDKDFNNEADTPDNFQSRRPNTSFCFLDIRSPGLGDTAMYLCATSRGQRGYNEQFFGPGTRLTVL.